This entry describes one T cell receptor beta chain. As handled by the study authors: Nucleated cell counts were estimated from reference gene primer amplification. Here immunoSEQ multiplex PCR was the method, and the copy in TCRdb shows in-frame clones only, minus some. The DNA was the basis for D and trimming; V, J and clone size are from that table. The sample has about 360,000 clones, approximately 91% seen once. This study enrolled people aged about 18 to 90 from about two dozen US geographic areas. Participant-given clinical history determined each cohort assignment. The entry originates in a study of blood T cell repertoires in COVID-19. Study summary: Samples came from the United States, Italy and Spain, spanning acute and convalescent COVID-19.

The germline V gene encodes CDR1 LGHNA and CDR2 YNFKEQ. This CDR3 has 17 residues. Deletions cut 0 bases from V and 0 bases from J, with 12 bases between. This sequence originates from a woman in her forties with acute COVID-19. This chain connects TRBV4-2 to TRBJ1-5, with a possible D match to TRBD1 (6 bases). The sequencing sample was made of PBMCs or T cells enriched from blood (not recorded which). The CDR3 DNA follows: TGTGCCAGCAGCCAAGATCGGGGGGCCAATAGCAATCAGCCCCAGCATTTT. Protein: CASSQDRGANSNQPQHF.